This T cell receptor beta chain is drawn from a study of tumor-infiltrating lymphocytes in primary liver carcinoma (dated by TCRdb to the late 2010s). Background on the whole study: Hepatocellular carcinoma (four) or combined HCC and intrahepatic cholangiocarcinoma (one) was present in the five patients, who were three men and two women aged 30 to 69 years. High reproducibility was observed for the technical replicate repertoires, with mean shared-clone rates approximately 0.9 and correlation coefficients above 0.95. Tumors of the five patients were stage T1-T3 N0M0 with maximum diameters of roughly 4 to 10 cm. TCRbeta repertoire sequencing, expression microarrays and whole-exome sequencing were combined in the study across five regions of each liver tumor, with adjacent normal tissue and blood also included. A total of around 35 specimens from 5 patients went through TCRbeta repertoire sequencing, namely 25 tumor regions, 5 adjacent noncancerous liver tissues and 5 peripheral blood samples. Each sample produced roughly 3.65 to 8 million productive TCRbeta reads, and read depth showed no significant difference between tissue types. What the study reported, not specific to this receptor: Pairs of tumor regions showed greater repertoire overlap (mean around 35%) than tumor-adjacent pairs (approximately 17%) or tumor-blood pairs (roughly 15%), which is consistent with antigen-driven expansion. Bulk unsorted samples precluded comparing CD4+ and CD8+ T cell repertoires. A significantly larger repertoire fraction was made up by the top 250 clones in tumors than in blood (p = 0.039). Because sequencing covered only the TCR beta chain and unpaired alpha chains were not captured, true repertoire diversity is likely underestimated. The study included only 4 to 6 patients, and the authors note findings should be validated in a larger study.

Without any cell sorting, total RNA and DNA were co-extracted from approximately 22-30 mg of bulk tissue using the AllPrep DNA/RNA mini kit. Surgical resection was performed in China between late 2015 and 2016 on about 5 patients with histopathologically diagnosed primary liver carcinoma. Chronic HBV infection was present in the patients, and the patients were treatment-naive at sampling. Each fresh piece of tumor and adjacent tissue was cut in two, with one half stored in RNAlater at -80 degrees C and the other half sent for histology. Starting from 500 to 600 ng total RNA, TCRbeta-specific cDNA was produced by reverse transcription with a constant-region primer and ProtoScript II reverse transcriptase. The TCRbeta libraries were prepared through three rounds of nested multiplex PCR following a slightly modified ARM-PCR procedure. Each of the first two PCR rounds ran for about 10 cycles and used multiplex TRBV1-TRBV30 forward primers together with a Cbeta reverse primer. Sample barcodes and Illumina adapters were added in a final 25-cycle PCR using Deep VentR polymerase. Before sequencing, amplicons between 200 and 500 bp were purified from gel using a QIAquick gel extraction kit. An Illumina HiSeq 2500 was used to sequence the TCRbeta amplicons with 250-bp paired-end reads. For the original study's pipeline: Quality trimming of reads was performed with Trimmomatic v0.33, and paired reads were merged with FLASH v1.2.11 so that full CDR3 sequences could be recovered. MiGEC v1.2.1b assigned V, D and J germline segments to the rearranged TCRbeta sequences. Clonotype statistics and Shannon-Wiener diversity indices were computed with VDJtools v1.0.0. Except for diversity analysis, only each sample's 250 most abundant clonotypes were used in subsequent analyses to reduce sampling bias. Starting from the raw public reads, TCRdb applied fastp trimming at Q25, assembled clones with MiXCR and retained in-frame beta chains. Duplicate CDR3 protein sequences are folded into a single record with the most common DNA and genes. The V and J calls here are based on TCRdb, not the publication. This sample has 90,000 to 150,000 distinct CDR3 sequences in its table, and around 70% of those were observed once. 8.1% of the sample is in the top ten clones.

Worth noting for this clonotype: Its antigen is not yet known. Nothing much larger sits one base from this clone, and base qualities are not available.

The CDR1 and CDR2 encoded by the germline V gene are MDHEN and SYDVKM. Here V drops 6 bases and J drops 7 bases, and the junction holds 10 bases not matched to any gene. The CDR3 runs 15 residues from the cysteine to the phenylalanine. Just the 45-base CDR3 DNA is kept, in frame starting at base 1. This sequence uses TRBV28 and TRBJ2-7, with 12 junctional bases fitting TRBD2. The specimen sequenced was tumor-adjacent normal liver tissue. The TCR comes from a woman in her sixties or seventies with primary liver carcinoma and hepatitis B virus infection. The DNA sequence is as follows: TGTGCCAGCAGAAGACTAGCGGGAGTCCAATATGAGCAGTACTTC. This is translated as CASRRLAGVQYEQYF.